Sequencing of this T cell receptor beta chain was carried out in a study of tumor-infiltrating lymphocytes in primary liver carcinoma. The CDR3 numbers 11 amino acids, ends counted. CDR1 is SGHAT and CDR2 is FQNNGV in the germline V gene. With regard to this clonotype: The CDR3 carries no conserved terminal phenylalanine or tryptophan, so it likely arises from a read error. No DNA is shown, since the ends of the CDR3 on it are uncertain; the CDR3 is the one TCRdb lists.

From roughly 0.55 ug of total RNA, TCR beta-specific cDNA was reverse-transcribed using a constant-region primer. TCR beta libraries came from three nested multiplex PCR rounds using slightly modified ARM-PCR. Two initial PCR rounds of roughly 10 cycles each paired TRBV1-TRBV30 forward primers with a C-beta reverse primer. A single record per CDR3 protein comes from TCRdb applying MiXCR to the multiplex PCR reads. The sample comprises some 130,000 distinct CDR3 sequences, nearly 70% of which are singletons, and around 8.1% rests with the top ten. Co-extraction of both nucleic acids (RNA and DNA) used about 19-33 mg of unsorted bulk tissue.

V is TRBV11-2 and J is TRBJ1-2; the table's D call TRBD1 went unverified against the DNA. The receptor was isolated from an older woman with primary liver carcinoma and hepatitis B virus infection. Sequencing was done on a sample of tumor-adjacent normal liver tissue. The CDR3 sequence: CASGQGHDYAL.